One and the same sample provided the 20 T cell receptor beta chains below, sequenced in a study of CD8 T cells in Susac syndrome. An amount of RNA that ranged from about 0.45 to 1 ug was reverse transcribed with random hexamers. From the immunoSEQ multiplex PCR reads, TCRdb called clonotypes with MiXCR, one entry per CDR3 protein. The sample yields about 150,000 distinct CDR3 sequences, just under 97% seen once. Specimen: CD8+ T cells from PBMCs. These receptors were obtained from a human donor with multiple sclerosis.

This chain uses TRBV15 with TRBJ2-1, with D perhaps given as TRBD1 or TRBD2 (6 bases each). CDR3 length: 14 residues. Germline assignment: CDR1 LNHNV and CDR2 YYDKDF (reference sequence). Trimming took off 7 bases at V and 3 bases at J, with 13 bases between the two ends. CDR3 sequence (DNA): TGTGCCACCAAGGGGGGCGGGAACTACAATGAGCAGTTCTTC. Its translation: CATKGGGNYNEQFF.

The chain recombines TRBV3-1 with TRBJ2-1, with D possibly being TRBD2 (7 bases). CDR1 and CDR2 (germline): LGHDT, YNNKEL (reference sequence). The CDR3 extends over 16 amino acids. V gave up 4 bases and J gave up 9 bases, with 22 bases separating them. CDR3 amino acids: CASSPEGGGQFGEQFF. Written as DNA, the CDR3 is TGTGCCAGCAGCCCGGAGGGCGGGGGCCAGTTCGGTGAGCAGTTCTTC.

The chain recombines TRBV16 with TRBJ1-2; perhaps TRBD1 as D (6 bases). The CDR3 sequence is 14 residues long. Deletions cut 4 bases from V and 3 bases from J, with 12 bases between. In germline, CDR1 is KGHSY, CDR2 FQNENV. CDR3 nucleotide sequence: TGTGCCAGCAGCCCCCGCCGGACAGACTATGGCTACACCTTC. Translating gives CASSPRRTDYGYTF. Full variable domain (missing parts from reference TRBV16 and TRBJ1-2): GEEVAQTPKHLVRGEGQKAKLYCAPIKGHSYVFWYQQVLKNEFKFLISFQNENVFDETGMPKERFSAKCLPNSPCSLEIQATKLEDSAVYFCASSPRRTDYGYTFGSGTRLTVV.

The chain has TRBV6-6 and TRBJ2-2, with no clear D. From germline, CDR1 is MNHNY and CDR2 SVGAGI (reference sequence). The V end was cut by 4 bases, the J end by 4 bases, with 10 bases between. The CDR3 spans 14 residues. The CDR3 DNA follows: TGTGCCAGCAGTTCCGGGCCGGTCACCGGGGAGCTGTTTTTT. Amino acid sequence: CASSSGPVTGELFF.

The rearrangement links TRBV2 to TRBJ2-7; 7 bases match TRBD1. The CDR3 loop spans 11 amino acids. Germline-derived CDR1 and CDR2 are SNHLY and FYNNEI. The V and J ends lost 6 bases and 6 bases, in that order; junction bases with no gene match: 2. The CDR3 spells CASRTGSEQYV. The CDR3 nucleotides are TGTGCCAGCAGGACAGGGTCCGAGCAGTACGTC.

The chain is built from TRBV7-3 and TRBJ2-3; TRBD2 aligns across 12 bases. The length of the CDR3 is 15 residues. The ends lost 5 bases at V and 4 bases at J; junction bases unmatched: 4. Germline V lookup: CDR1 SGHTA, CDR2 FQGTGA. The CDR3 nucleotides read TGTGCCAGCAGCCAATCTAGCGGGGGGGCAGATACGCAGTATTTT. Its protein is CASSQSSGGADTQYF.

The chain is built from TRBV12-3 or TRBV12-4 and TRBJ1-6; D gene uncertain. V was cut by 1 base and J by 7 bases, with 8 bases left in between. This CDR3 has 14 amino acids. The CDR3 DNA reads TGTGCCAGCAGTTTAGACAGAGCCAATTCACCCCTCCACTTT. Protein: CASSLDRANSPLHF.

V is TRBV30 and J is TRBJ2-4; 12 bases align to TRBD1. Germline lookup yields CDR1 GTSNPN and CDR2 SVGIG (reference sequence). V was clipped by 3 bases and J by 8 bases; unmatched bases: 5. This CDR3 comprises 14 residues. CDR3 protein: CAWRRGQGADIQYF. Written as DNA, the CDR3 is TGTGCCTGGAGGAGGGGACAGGGGGCGGACATTCAGTACTTC.

V and J are TRBV3-1 and TRBJ2-1; 7 nucleotides agree with TRBD2. CDR3 size: 18 residues. Germline values: CDR1 LGHDT, CDR2 YNNKEL (reference sequence). The J segment lost 5 bases and the V segment lost 2 bases, leaving 15 bases of the junction unmatched. The CDR3, as DNA: TGTGCCAGCAGCCAAAAGAGCCCCTGGGCGGGGGTGGACAATGAGCAGTTCTTC. Translated, it gives CASSQKSPWAGVDNEQFF.

This clonotype has only one observation. The rearrangement joins TRBV20-1 to TRBJ2-5; D possibly corresponds to TRBD2 (7 bases). With 1 base removed from V and 6 bases from J, the gap between germline ends came to 18 bases. This CDR3 is built from 15 residues. The V gene's germline CDR1 is DFQATT and CDR2 SNEGSKA (reference sequence). CDR3 loop: CSARVLGGLGKTQYF. CDR3 DNA: TGCAGTGCTAGAGTCCTGGGGGGGCTTGGAAAGACCCAGTACTTC.

The chain combines TRBV29-1 with TRBJ1-4; weak D call: TRBD1 (6 bases). Germline lookup yields CDR1 SQVTM and CDR2 ANQGSEA. V was shortened by 7 bases and J by 11 bases, with 20 bases between the two germline ends. The CDR3 sequence is 13 residues long. The CDR3 here is CSALLGGLGKLFF. CDR3 DNA: TGCAGCGCCCTGTTAGGGGGGCTGGGGAAACTGTTTTTT.

The chain combines TRBV6-6 with TRBJ1-5; D remains unclear. There are 14 residues in the CDR3. Germline V gene sequence: CDR1 MNHNY, CDR2 SVGAGI (reference sequence). Trimming removed 6 bases from V and 2 bases from J, with 11 bases in between. This CDR3 is CASRPLGGNQPQHF. CDR3 DNA sequence: TGTGCCAGCAGACCCCTCGGGGGCAATCAGCCCCAGCATTTT.

The genes are TRBV12-3 or TRBV12-4 and TRBJ2-1, with D perhaps matching TRBD1 (5 bases). The ends were cut back, 3 bases at V and 9 bases at J, with 12 bases in the middle. The CDR3 is 13 amino acids. CDR3 DNA sequence: TGTGCCAGCAGTTTTCAGGGTAGAGGTGAGCAGTTCTTC. This translates into CASSFQGRGEQFF.

The rearrangement joins TRBV29-1 to TRBJ1-2; 7 nucleotides align to TRBD1. The CDR3 sequence is 17 residues long. Unmatched junction bases numbered 11, after V lost 0 bases and J lost 1 base. Looked up from germline, CDR1 is SQVTM and CDR2 is ANQGSEA. CDR3 nucleotides: TGCAGCGTTGAAGATGGGACAGAGCCGGTGTATAACTATGGCTACACCTTC. This codes for CSVEDGTEPVYNYGYTF.

The V call is TRBV12-3 or TRBV12-4, the J call TRBJ2-1; 8 nucleotides agree with TRBD2. The V and J ends lost 1 base and 9 bases, in that order; junction bases with no gene match: 5. CDR3 length equals 14 residues. The CDR3 sequence is CASSLGGGPSEQFF. CDR3 coding DNA: TGTGCCAGCAGTTTAGGCGGGGGGCCCAGTGAGCAGTTCTTC.

V gene TRBV27 combines with J gene TRBJ1-3; no definite D call. Deletions cut 8 bases from V and 0 bases from J, with 14 bases between. The CDR3 consists of 15 residues. CDR1 and CDR2 (germline): MNHEY, SMNVEV (reference sequence). The CDR3 spells CASASGRTSGNTIYF. The CDR3 region has the DNA TGTGCCAGCGCCTCGGGAAGGACCTCTGGAAACACCATATATTTT.

This clonotype has just one count. The chain is built from TRBV7-9 and TRBJ2-5; no firm D call. Per the germline V gene, CDR1 is SEHNR and CDR2 is FQNEAQ (reference sequence). The CDR3 has 14 residues. Trimming stripped 5 bases from V and 2 bases from J, with 12 bases between. The CDR3 sequence: CASSPETEQETQYF. The CDR3 DNA follows: TGTGCCAGCAGCCCCGAGACTGAACAAGAGACCCAGTACTTC. The entire variable domain, with the rest obtained from reference TRBV7-9 and TRBJ2-5, is as follows: DTGVSQNPRHKITKRGQNVTFRCDPISEHNRLYWYRQTLGQGPEFLTYFQNEAQLEKSRLLSDRFSAERPKGSFSTLEIQRTEQGDSAMYLCASSPETEQETQYFGPGTRLLVL.

This clonotype was seen once. V and J are TRBV27 and TRBJ2-1; weak D call: TRBD2 (5 bases). This CDR3 region has 15 residues. The V end lost 2 bases, the J end lost 0 bases, and 8 bases lay between the germline ends. Germline-derived CDR1 and CDR2 are MNHEY and SMNVEV (reference sequence). CDR3 coding DNA: TGTGCCAGCAGTTTAGCACTAGACTCCTACAATGAGCAGTTCTTC. Translation gives CASSLALDSYNEQFF.

V is TRBV12-3 or TRBV12-4 and J is TRBJ2-5; D not certain. V was clipped by 3 bases and J by 4 bases, with 9 bases between them. The length of the CDR3 is 13 residues. The CDR3 region has the DNA TGTGCCAGCAGTTTCGCGGCAGGAGAGACCCAGTACTTC. Translated, it gives CASSFAAGETQYF.

The CDR3 spells CSARDRDRGAYSNQPQHF. For the CDR3, the DNA is TGCAGTGCTAGAGACCGGGACAGGGGCGCTTATAGCAATCAGCCCCAGCATTTT. This chain uses TRBV20-1 with TRBJ1-5; 10 nucleotides match TRBD1. V gave up 0 bases and J gave up 0 bases; unmatched junction bases: 8. CDR3 length equals 18 residues. Germline CDR1 is DFQATT and CDR2 is SNEGSKA (reference sequence).